Listed here are 2 T cell receptor beta chains from one sample, sequenced in a study of blood T cell repertoires in COVID-19. Profiled with immunoSEQ multiplex PCR; TCRdb holds only in-frame clones, not every one. The table shows roughly 150,000 clones, with 70% to 90% occurring only once. The material sequenced was peripheral blood. The receptor set was obtained from a man between 60 and 75 years old with acute or convalescent COVID-19.

The count of this clone is one. The chain couples TRBV18 to TRBJ2-3; D not resolved. Germline CDR1 is KGHSH and CDR2 is LQKENI. With 6 bases removed from V and 0 bases from J, the gap between germline ends came to 13 bases. The length of the CDR3 is 15 residues. The CDR3 sequence: CASSYEQRSTDTQYF. CDR3 DNA sequence: TGTGCCAGCTCGTACGAACAGAGAAGCACAGATACGCAGTATTTT.

J is TRBJ2-3 and V is TRBV29-1; D is undetermined. The germline CDR1 and CDR2 sequences are SQVTM and ANQGSEA. This CDR3 comprises 13 residues. V lost 6 bases to trimming and J lost 3 bases, with 13 bases between them. DNA for the CDR3: TGCAGCGTCCCCTTTCCTAGGACAGATACGCAGTATTTT. This translates into CSVPFPRTDTQYF.